This T cell receptor (beta chain) was obtained from a study of Ad26.COV2.S vaccination and SARS-CoV-2 variants. Study-wide background: The COV1001 Ad26.COV2.S trial arm included the donor. General observations from the study: Total T cell responses, in the TCR breadth and depth analyses, may have been underestimated.

Regarding this clone: Its antigen is not known.

Specified treatment: around 19 received Ad26.COV2.S at low or high dose, single or two shots; roughly five received placebo; per-sample allocation not given. Sampling happened 63 days after the first vaccine or placebo injection. This person who donated was an adult of 18-55 years in Boston. The study used a vaccine consisting of an Ad26 vector that expressed Wuhan-strain SARS-CoV-2 spike. Clones were read by immunoSEQ multiplex PCR, and TCRdb kept only the in-frame ones, dropping some. The sample records about 350,000 clones, 80% to 90% being singletons. The receptor's source is a person aged 18-65 years who received the Ad26.COV2.S COVID-19 vaccine or a placebo. The material was peripheral blood, obtained in a trial of Ad26.COV2.S vaccine versus placebo.

CDR3 bases: TGTGCCATCAGTGAGTCAGGGCTAGCGGGAGTGGACATTCAGTACTTC. Its translation: CAISESGLAGVDIQYF. The chain has TRBV10-3 and TRBJ2-4; 10 bases agree with TRBD2. The V gene's germline CDR1 is ENHRY and CDR2 SYGVKD. There are 16 residues in the CDR3. V shed 0 bases, J shed 8 bases, and the junction held 7 bases outside the gene matches.